Presented here are 8 T cell receptor beta chains from one specimen sequenced in a study of blood T cell repertoires in COVID-19. The assay was immunoSEQ multiplex PCR, and TCRdb's table has in-frame clones only and misses some. The sample has 300,000 to 350,000 clones; around 90% are singletons. Sequenced sample: peripheral blood. Receptor source: a woman aged 25 to 45 with COVID-19, enrolled during active disease.

The chain links TRBV5-4 to TRBJ2-1; 13 nucleotides agree with TRBD2. This CDR3 has 18 amino acids. V shed 4 bases and J 0 bases; nucleotides not matched to a gene: 7. Per germline, CDR1 SGHNT and CDR2 YYREEE (reference sequence). This CDR3 is CASSPGLAGTSSYNEQFF. DNA of the CDR3: TGTGCCAGCAGCCCGGGACTAGCGGGAACCAGCTCCTACAATGAGCAGTTCTTC.

This rearrangement joins TRBV21-1 to TRBJ2-7; the table's TRBD2 call for D was not verified on the DNA. TRBV21-1 is given as a pseudogene. The CDR3 spans 18 residues. The CDR3 region is CASSPQLTAGPASYEQYF. The CDR3 nucleotides read TGTGCCAGCAGCCCCCAACTAACGGCGGGGCCCGCCTCCTACGAGCAGTACTTC.

The rearrangement uses TRBV13 and TRBJ2-1; possible D gene TRBD1, 6 bases. Germline CDR1 and CDR2: PRHDT and FYEKMQ (reference sequence). V lost 5 bases to trimming and J lost 3 bases, with 11 bases between them. This CDR3 region has 14 residues. Here the CDR3 reads CASSGDTHYNEQFF. The CDR3 nucleotides read TGTGCCAGCAGCGGGGACACCCACTACAATGAGCAGTTCTTC.

Remarks on this clone: Other DNA sequences within the sample encode an identical CDR3. This chain joins TRBV30 and TRBJ1-3; a possible D gene is TRBD1 (6 bases). Trimming cost V 3 bases and J 0 bases, with 6 bases left between them. CDR3 length equals 13 residues. Germline V gives CDR1 GTSNPN, CDR2 SVGIG (reference sequence). CDR3 sequence: CAWSRGSGNTIYF. The CDR3 nucleotides read TGTGCCTGGAGCAGGGGCTCTGGAAACACCATATATTTT. Supplemented by reference TRBV30 and TRBJ1-3, the full variable domain reads SQTIHQWPATLVQPVGSPLSLECTVEGTSNPNLYWYRQAAGRGLQLLFYSVGIGQISSEVPQNLSASRPQDRQFILSSKKLLLSDSGFYLCAWSRGSGNTIYFGEGSWLTVV.

The chain recombines TRBV28 with TRBJ2-3, with D tentatively TRBD1 (6 bases). The CDR3 contains 13 residues. V shed 8 bases and J shed 7 bases, with 16 bases lying between them. Germline values: CDR1 MDHEN, CDR2 SYDVKM. The CDR3 sequence is CASAGTPRYTQYF. CDR3 sequence (DNA): TGTGCCAGCGCCGGGACACCACGATATACGCAGTATTTT.

J is TRBJ1-1 and V is TRBV2; a weak D match, TRBD1 (6 bases). CDR1 is SNHLY, CDR2 FYNNEI, per germline. The CDR3 covers 14 residues. The germline V and J ends were trimmed by 3 bases and 3 bases, with 11 bases remaining between them. CDR3 nucleotides: TGTGCCAGCAGTGACAGGGGTGGGTACACTGAAGCTTTCTTT. This sequence encodes CASSDRGGYTEAFF.

This clone has a single count. At one of its ends the junction is not consistent with the germline gene, which may arise from a read error. The chain carries TRBV14 and TRBJ1-2; a weak D match, TRBD1 (5 bases). Germline CDR1 and CDR2: SGHDN and FVKESK. This CDR3 is 15 amino acids long. The CDR3, as DNA: TGTGCCAGCGGCCAAGTCGGGGACTTCTACTATGGCTACACCTTC. Translation gives CASGQVGDFYYGYTF.

CDR3 DNA: TGTGCCAGCAGCCAAATAAATAGGAGGAACAATGAGCAGTTCTTC. It specifies CASSQINRRNNEQFF. This sequence joins TRBV14 and TRBJ2-1; TRBD2 might be the D (5 bases). The ends were cut back, 2 bases at V and 5 bases at J, with 13 bases in the middle. Germline assignment: CDR1 SGHDN and CDR2 FVKESK. The CDR3 covers 15 residues.